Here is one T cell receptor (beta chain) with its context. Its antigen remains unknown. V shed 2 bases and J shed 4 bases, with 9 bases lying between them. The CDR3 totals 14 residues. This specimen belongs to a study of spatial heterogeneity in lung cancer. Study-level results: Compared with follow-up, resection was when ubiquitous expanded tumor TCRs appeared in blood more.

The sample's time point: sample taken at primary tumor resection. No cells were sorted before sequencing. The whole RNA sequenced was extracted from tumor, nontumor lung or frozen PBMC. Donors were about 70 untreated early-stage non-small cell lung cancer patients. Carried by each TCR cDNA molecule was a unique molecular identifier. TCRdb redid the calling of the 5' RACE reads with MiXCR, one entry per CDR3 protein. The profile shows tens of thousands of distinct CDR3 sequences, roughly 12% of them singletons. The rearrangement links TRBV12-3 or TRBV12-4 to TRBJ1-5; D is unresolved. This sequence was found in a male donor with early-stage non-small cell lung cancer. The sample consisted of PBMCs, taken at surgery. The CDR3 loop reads CASSLRPRNQPQHF. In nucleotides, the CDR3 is TGTGCCAGCAGTTTACGACCGAGAAATCAGCCCCAGCATTTT.